The 13 T cell receptor beta chains reported below all come from one sample, sequenced in a study of T cells in Graves' hyperthyroidism and ophthalmopathy. Amplified TCR beta CDR3 regions derived from RNA transcripts. Primed by the HTBI set, a first-round RT-PCR was run on the TCR CDR3. TCRdb recomputed calls from the multiplex PCR reads with MiXCR, one row per CDR3 protein. The table records hundreds of thousands of distinct CDR3 sequences, about a sixth of them present only once. Sequences were obtained from blood. The receptors stem from a woman under 30 with Graves' hyperthyroidism.

This clonotype was detected a few times. This chain uses TRBV20-1 with TRBJ2-3; 7 nucleotides match TRBD2. Germline trimming cut 6 bases from V and 0 bases from J; bases unmatched to any gene: 6. The CDR3 sequence is 14 residues long. Germline V gene lookup returns CDR1 DFQATT and CDR2 SNEGSKA (reference sequence). The CDR3 nucleotides read TGCAGTGCCGGGCGGGGGTGGAGCACAGATACGCAGTATTTT. Protein sequence: CSAGRGWSTDTQYF.

This clonotype was counted many times. The chain couples TRBV30 to TRBJ2-1, with 9 bases lining up with TRBD1. V shed 1 base, J shed 4 bases, and the junction held 5 bases outside the gene matches. Germline lookup yields CDR1 GTSNPN and CDR2 SVGIG (reference sequence). The CDR3 extends over 15 amino acids. The CDR3 loop reads CAWSGGTGPYNEQFF. The CDR3, as DNA: TGTGCCTGGAGTGGTGGGACAGGGCCTTACAATGAGCAGTTCTTC.

V gene TRBV7-9 combines with J gene TRBJ1-2; 10 nucleotides match TRBD1. CDR3 size: 15 residues. The germline V gene encodes CDR1 SEHNR and CDR2 FQNEAQ (reference sequence). V lost 5 bases to trimming and J lost 5 bases; unmatched junction nucleotides: 8. The CDR3 region is CASSTGGQGGYGYTF. CDR3 nucleotide sequence: TGTGCCAGCAGCACAGGCGGACAGGGGGGGTATGGCTACACCTTC.

In this sample, this clonotype turned up a few times. This chain joins TRBV4-1 and TRBJ1-1; D gene unclear. The CDR3 consists of 15 residues. From germline, CDR1 is MGHRA and CDR2 YSYEKL. Between the trimmed V and J ends, which lost 0 bases and 0 bases, there was a span of 8 bases. The CDR3 reads CASSQEARLNTEAFF. CDR3 sequence (DNA): TGCGCCAGCAGCCAAGAAGCCAGGTTGAACACTGAAGCTTTCTTT.

The J gene is TRBJ2-3, the V gene TRBV5-8; D ambiguous. Trimming pared 0 bases from V and 0 bases from J, leaving 5 bases between. The CDR3 has 14 residues. Germline CDR1 and CDR2: SGHTS and YDEGEE. The CDR3 region has the DNA TGTGCCAGCAGCTTGGCCCCTAGCACAGATACGCAGTATTTT. Translating gives CASSLAPSTDTQYF.

There are many counts of this clonotype. The rearrangement uses TRBV6-1 and TRBJ2-7, with 9 nucleotides matching TRBD1. Germline lookup yields CDR1 MNHNS and CDR2 SASEGT. V lost 4 bases and J lost 2; bases outside the gene matches: 6. The CDR3 contains 15 residues. CDR3: CASSAEQGAPYEQYF. For the CDR3, the DNA is TGTGCCAGCAGTGCTGAACAGGGGGCCCCCTACGAGCAGTACTTC.

This clonotype came up many times. This rearrangement joins TRBV7-9 to TRBJ2-1, with 10 bases aligning to TRBD2. Germline loops: CDR1 SEHNR, CDR2 FQNEAQ (reference sequence). V was clipped by 4 bases and J by 3 bases; unmatched bases: 9. The CDR3 length is 17 residues. CDR3 protein: CASSSLAGASHYNEQFF. Written as DNA, the CDR3 is TGTGCCAGCAGCTCTCTAGCGGGGGCCTCTCACTACAATGAGCAGTTCTTC.

In its sample, this clonotype was seen many times. The chain joins TRBV6-1 to TRBJ1-3; weak D call: TRBD1 (5 bases). Trimming cost V 7 bases and J 0 bases, with 22 bases left between them. The CDR3 loop spans 18 amino acids. Germline V gives CDR1 MNHNS, CDR2 SASEGT. The CDR3: CASTPRSWGSSSGNTIYF. The CDR3 DNA sequence: TGTGCCAGCACCCCTAGGTCGTGGGGGTCGAGCTCTGGAAACACCATATATTTT.

In its sample, this clonotype was seen a few times. The J gene is TRBJ2-3, the V gene TRBV4-1; D perhaps matches TRBD1 (5 bases). Germline V lookup: CDR1 MGHRA, CDR2 YSYEKL. V was trimmed by 4 bases and J by 14 bases, leaving 19 bases between them. This CDR3 has 13 amino acids. CDR3 DNA sequence: TGCGCCAGCAGCCTACGCTCGACGGACAAGCTGTATTTT. As protein: CASSLRSTDKLYF.

This clonotype was counted ten times or more. CDR3 coding DNA: TGTGCCAGAGACAGGACACCGCTTAACTGTGGAAACACCATATATTTT. This sequence encodes CARDRTPLNCGNTIYF. The gene calls are TRBV5-6 and TRBJ1-3, with D tentatively TRBD1 (6 bases). The CDR3 is 16 residues long. Trimming took 8 bases from V and 3 from J, leaving 21 bases between them. Per the germline V gene, CDR1 is SGHDT and CDR2 is YYEEEE.

This clonotype was found many times. V is TRBV5-6 and J is TRBJ1-5; D gene ambiguous. Germline assignment: CDR1 SGHDT and CDR2 YYEEEE. V lost 0 bases and J lost 9, with 13 bases in between. The CDR3 runs to 14 residues. The CDR3 is CASSLAGSLGPQHF. DNA for the CDR3: TGTGCCAGCAGCTTGGCCGGCAGCCTAGGGCCCCAGCATTTT.

This clonotype occurred many times. The V gene is TRBV11-3, the J gene TRBJ2-3; 7 nucleotides align to TRBD1. The CDR3 spans 14 residues. Looked up from germline, CDR1 is SGHNT and CDR2 is YENEEA. The ends lost 5 bases at V and 4 bases at J; junction bases unmatched: 6. The CDR3 sequence: CASSPRQGSDTQYF. The CDR3 DNA reads TGTGCCAGCAGCCCCCGACAGGGCTCAGATACGCAGTATTTT.

This clonotype was picked up many times. The chain joins TRBV29-1 to TRBJ2-5; 9 bases match TRBD2. V gave up 4 bases and J gave up 2 bases; unmatched junction bases: 5. CDR1 SQVTM and CDR2 ANQGSEA come from the germline V gene. This CDR3 is built from 14 residues. CDR3 in DNA: TGCAGCGTTGTTTGGCGGGGGGGGCAAGAGACCCAGTACTTC. Its protein is CSVVWRGGQETQYF.